These T cell receptor beta chains were read from a single sample in a study of shared clonotypes between healthy human individuals. Assay: immunoSEQ multiplex PCR; the TCRdb copy retains only in-frame clones and omits some. The profile shows hundreds of thousands of clones, more than 85% of them singletons. The material sequenced was naive CD8+ T cells sorted from blood. The receptors originated from a man aged 30-40 years in good health. The conserved cysteine and the conserved F or W are not part of the CDR3 here. Fields, in order: CDR3 protein, J gene, CDR3 length, V gene.

ASSFVAGVEGYNEQF	TRBJ2-1	15	TRBV5-4
ASSQEAQGDNYEQY	TRBJ2-7	14	TRBV4-3
ASSPEPPGANEKLF	TRBJ1-4	14	TRBV11-2
AWTTGGHNEQF	TRBJ2-1	11	TRBV30
ASSWGGSYNEQF	TRBJ2-1	12	TRBV6-5
ASSSPGRTYEQY	TRBJ2-7	12	TRBV28
ASSSLQDRGKCEQY	TRBJ2-7	14	TRBV13
ASSLGLAGKEDQPQH	TRBJ1-5	15	TRBV7-8
ASSHSGIQY	TRBJ2-4	9	TRBV13
ASSTPLVGETQY	TRBJ2-5	12	TRBV2
ASSPGLAGNEQF	TRBJ2-1	12	TRBV19
ASSPTGNQPQH	TRBJ1-5	11	TRBV27
ASSRTSRDTIY	TRBJ1-3	11	TRBV2
ASSQDPSGTLSGANVLT	TRBJ2-6	17	TRBV4-2
ASSLGPNTEAF	TRBJ1-1	11	TRBV11-2
SVNSNSYEQY	TRBJ2-7	10	TRBV29-1
ASSGQGQGSYEQY	TRBJ2-7	13	TRBV7-6
ASSPDGGDTQY	TRBJ2-3	11	TRBV7-3
ASSFRADYSNSNQPQH	TRBJ1-5	16	TRBV28
ASSLGTGNIQY	TRBJ2-4	11	TRBV11-3
ASSIPRLVDNEQF	TRBJ2-1	13	TRBV21-1
ASSIAASGVNEQF	TRBJ2-1	13	TRBV19
ASSLSGAGGELF	TRBJ2-2	12	TRBV7-8
ASSEGGGPGNTIY	TRBJ1-3	13	TRBV6-1
ASSLPGISYEQY	TRBJ2-7	12	TRBV5-4
ASSVGGRGTDTQY	TRBJ2-3	13	TRBV6-1
AISESWGEDTQY	TRBJ2-3	12	TRBV10-3
ASSRSGNEQF	TRBJ2-1	10	TRBV5-4
ASSLEGLTGGPDTQY	TRBJ2-3	15	TRBV5-1
ASSEAQLQGHEDEQY	TRBJ2-7	15	TRBV6-1
ASSLWGGGTGELF	TRBJ2-2	13	TRBV7-8
ASSQVSRDRLSHTDTQY	TRBJ2-3	17	TRBV14
ASAFEQY	TRBJ2-7	7	TRBV11-3
ASSALGKLF	TRBJ2-2	9	TRBV9
ASSQASGSYEQY	TRBJ2-7	12	TRBV4-1
ASGGLAGRRSYNEQF	TRBJ2-1	15	TRBV11-2
ASSFIGGVDQPQH	TRBJ1-5	13	TRBV27
ATALTGSAGETQY	TRBJ2-5	13	TRBV27
ASSPGEDYEQY	TRBJ2-7	11	TRBV28
ASSLTGQGSHEQF	TRBJ2-1	13	TRBV7-9
ASSPGDPRGYNEQF	TRBJ2-1	14	TRBV18
ASSLGRVFTTEAF	TRBJ1-1	13	TRBV5-1
ASSPRLYSYEQY	TRBJ2-7	12	TRBV9
SVEDLVNTEAF	TRBJ1-1	11	TRBV29-1
ASSLISGQQY	TRBJ2-7	10	TRBV27